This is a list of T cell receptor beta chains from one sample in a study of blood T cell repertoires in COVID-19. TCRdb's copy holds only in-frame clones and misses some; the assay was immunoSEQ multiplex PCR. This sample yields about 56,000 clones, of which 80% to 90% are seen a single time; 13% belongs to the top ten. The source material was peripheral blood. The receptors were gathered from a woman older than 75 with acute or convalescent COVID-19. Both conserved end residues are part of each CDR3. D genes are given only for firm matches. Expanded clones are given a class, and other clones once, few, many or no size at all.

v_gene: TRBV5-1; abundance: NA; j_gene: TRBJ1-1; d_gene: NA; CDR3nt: TGCGCCAGCAGCTGGGGGCCGGCGAACACTGAAGCTTTCTTT; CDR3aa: CASSWGPANTEAFF
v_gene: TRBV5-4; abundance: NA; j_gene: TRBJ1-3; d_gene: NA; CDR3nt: TGTGCCAGCAGCTTTGCAGGGCCCGCTGGAAACACCATATATTTT; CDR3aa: CASSFAGPAGNTIYF
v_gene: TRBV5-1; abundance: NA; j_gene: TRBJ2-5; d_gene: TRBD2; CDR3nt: TGCGCCAGCAGGGTTGGTAGCGGGGGGAAAGAGACCCAGTACTTC; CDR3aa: CASRVGSGGKETQYF
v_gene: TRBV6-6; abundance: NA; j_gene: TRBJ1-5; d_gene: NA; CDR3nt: TGTGCCAGCATCAGGGGTAGCAATCAGCCCCAGCATTTT; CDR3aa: CASIRGSNQPQHF
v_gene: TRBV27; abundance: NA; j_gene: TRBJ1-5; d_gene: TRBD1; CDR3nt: TGTGCCAGCACTTCAACCGGGACAGGGGTACATCAGCCCCAGCATTTT; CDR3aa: CASTSTGTGVHQPQHF
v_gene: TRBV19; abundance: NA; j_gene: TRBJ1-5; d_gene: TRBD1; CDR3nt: TGTGCCAGTGGGCCTGACAGGGGCACTCAGCCCCAGCATTTT; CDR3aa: CASGPDRGTQPQHF
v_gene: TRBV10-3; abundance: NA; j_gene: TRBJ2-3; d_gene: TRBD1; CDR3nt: TGTGCCATCAGTGACAGGGGGAGCACAGATACGCAGTATTTT; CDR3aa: CAISDRGSTDTQYF
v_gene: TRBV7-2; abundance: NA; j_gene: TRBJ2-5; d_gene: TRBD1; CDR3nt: TGTGCCAGCAGCTTAGGATGGGACAGGGGATCCCAAGAGACCCAGTACTTC; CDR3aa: CASSLGWDRGSQETQYF
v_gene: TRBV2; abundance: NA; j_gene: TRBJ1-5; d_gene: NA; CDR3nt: TGTGCCAGCAGTGTGGATCAGGGTAGCAATCAGCCCCAGCATTTT; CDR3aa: CASSVDQGSNQPQHF
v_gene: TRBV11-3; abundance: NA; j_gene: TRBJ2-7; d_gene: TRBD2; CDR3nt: TGTGCCAGCAGCTTGACTAGCGGATCCTACGAGCAGTACTTC; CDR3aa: CASSLTSGSYEQYF
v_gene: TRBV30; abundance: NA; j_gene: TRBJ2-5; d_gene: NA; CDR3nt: TGTGCCTGGAGTGCAGGGGTGAGGGGAGAGACCCAGTACTTC; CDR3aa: CAWSAGVRGETQYF
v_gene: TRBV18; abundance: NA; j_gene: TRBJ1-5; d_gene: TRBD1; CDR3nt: TGTGCCAGCTCACCACTGTCCACAGGGGCGACGAATCAGCCCCAGCATTTT; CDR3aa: CASSPLSTGATNQPQHF
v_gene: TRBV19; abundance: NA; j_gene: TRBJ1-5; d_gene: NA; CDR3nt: TGTGCCAGTAGTATATCGCGGGGGGGTAGCAATCAGCCCCAGCATTTT; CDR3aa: CASSISRGGSNQPQHF
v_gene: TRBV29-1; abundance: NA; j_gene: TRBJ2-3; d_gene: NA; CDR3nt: TGCAGCGTGGCGGACAGTGGATTCACAGATACGCAGTATTTT; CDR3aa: CSVADSGFTDTQYF
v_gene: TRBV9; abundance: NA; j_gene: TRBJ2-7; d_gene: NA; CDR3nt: TGTGCCAGCAGCGTAGATGATGTGGCCCCCTACGAGCAGTACTTC; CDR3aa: CASSVDDVAPYEQYF
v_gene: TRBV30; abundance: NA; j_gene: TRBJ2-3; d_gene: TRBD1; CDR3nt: TGTGCCTGGGGGCAGACAGGGATAGGGCAGTATTTT; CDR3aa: CAWGQTGIGQYF
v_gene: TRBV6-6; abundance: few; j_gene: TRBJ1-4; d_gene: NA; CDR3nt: TGTGCCAGCAGTTACGCGGAGAAACTGTTTTTT; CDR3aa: CASSYAEKLFF
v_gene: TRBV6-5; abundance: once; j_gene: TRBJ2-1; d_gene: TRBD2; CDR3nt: TGTGCCACCAGCAGGACTAGTTACAATGAGCAGTTCTTC; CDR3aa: CATSRTSYNEQFF
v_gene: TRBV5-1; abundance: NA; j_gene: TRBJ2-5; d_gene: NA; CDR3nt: TGCGCCAGCAGCTACAGGGCAACACAAGAGACCCAGTACTTC; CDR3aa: CASSYRATQETQYF
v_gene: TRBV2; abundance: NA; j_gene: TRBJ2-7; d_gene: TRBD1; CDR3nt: TGTGCCAGCAGTGAAATGACAGGGGGCCGCGAGCGGCAGTACTTC; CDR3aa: CASSEMTGGRERQYF
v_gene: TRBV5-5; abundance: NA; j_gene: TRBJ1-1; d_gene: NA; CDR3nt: TGTGCCAGCCTGCCTCGGGGGTATAACACTGAAGCTTTCTTT; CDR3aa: CASLPRGYNTEAFF
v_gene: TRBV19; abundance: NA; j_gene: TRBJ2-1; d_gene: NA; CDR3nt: TGTGCCAGTAAGGGGTTTTGGGACAATGAGCAGTTCTTC; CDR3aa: CASKGFWDNEQFF
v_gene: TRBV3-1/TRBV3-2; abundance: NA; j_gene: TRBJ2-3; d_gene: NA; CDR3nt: TGTGCCAGCAGCAACGTAGGGAGGACAGATACGCAGTATTTT; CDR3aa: CASSNVGRTDTQYF
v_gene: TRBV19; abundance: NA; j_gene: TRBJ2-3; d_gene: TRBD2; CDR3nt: TGTGCCAGCCAAGAACGGACTAGCTCAGATACGCAGTATTTT; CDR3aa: CASQERTSSDTQYF
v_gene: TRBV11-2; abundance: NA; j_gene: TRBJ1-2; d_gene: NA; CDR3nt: TGTGCCAGCAGCTTAACGGACAGCCGCTATGGCTACACCTTC; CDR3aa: CASSLTDSRYGYTF
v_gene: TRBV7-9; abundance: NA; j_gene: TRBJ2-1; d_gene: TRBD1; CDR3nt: TGTGCCAGCAGCGCGACAGGGGTTGCAAATGAGCAGTTCTTC; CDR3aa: CASSATGVANEQFF